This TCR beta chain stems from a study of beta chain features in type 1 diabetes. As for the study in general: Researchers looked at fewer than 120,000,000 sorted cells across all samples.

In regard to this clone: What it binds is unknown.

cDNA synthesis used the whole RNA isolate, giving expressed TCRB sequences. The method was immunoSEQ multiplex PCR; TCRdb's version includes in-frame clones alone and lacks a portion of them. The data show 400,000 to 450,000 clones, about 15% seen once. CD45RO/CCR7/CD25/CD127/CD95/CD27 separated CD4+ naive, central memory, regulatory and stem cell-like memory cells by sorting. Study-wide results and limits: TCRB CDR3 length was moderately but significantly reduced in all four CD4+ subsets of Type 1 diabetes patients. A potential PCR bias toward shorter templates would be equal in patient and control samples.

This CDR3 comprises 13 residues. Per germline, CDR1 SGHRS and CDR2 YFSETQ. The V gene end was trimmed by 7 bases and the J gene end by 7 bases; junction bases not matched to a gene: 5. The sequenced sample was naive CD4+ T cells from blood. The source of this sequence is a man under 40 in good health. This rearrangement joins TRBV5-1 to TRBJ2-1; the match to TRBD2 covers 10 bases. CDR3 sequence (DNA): TGCGCCAGCCGAGCGGGAGGGCCGAATGAGCAGTTCTTC. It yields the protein CASRAGGPNEQFF.